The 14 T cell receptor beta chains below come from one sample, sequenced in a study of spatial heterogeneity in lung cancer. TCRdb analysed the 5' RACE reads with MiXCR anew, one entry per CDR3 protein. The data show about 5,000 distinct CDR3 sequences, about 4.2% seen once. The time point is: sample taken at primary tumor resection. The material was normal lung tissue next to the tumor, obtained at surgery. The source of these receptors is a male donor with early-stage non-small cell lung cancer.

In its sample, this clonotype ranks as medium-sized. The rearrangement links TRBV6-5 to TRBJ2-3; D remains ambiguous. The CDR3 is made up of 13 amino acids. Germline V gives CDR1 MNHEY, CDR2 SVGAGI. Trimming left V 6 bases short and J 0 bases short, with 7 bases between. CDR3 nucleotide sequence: TGTGCCAGCAGGCCTACTAGCACAGATACGCAGTATTTT. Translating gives CASRPTSTDTQYF.

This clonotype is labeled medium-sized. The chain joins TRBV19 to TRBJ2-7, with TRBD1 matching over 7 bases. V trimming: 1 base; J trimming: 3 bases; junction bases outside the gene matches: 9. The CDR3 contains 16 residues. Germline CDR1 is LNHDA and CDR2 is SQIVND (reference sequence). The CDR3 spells CASSIVPGQTSYEQYF. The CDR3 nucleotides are TGTGCCAGTAGTATAGTCCCGGGACAGACGAGCTACGAGCAGTACTTC.

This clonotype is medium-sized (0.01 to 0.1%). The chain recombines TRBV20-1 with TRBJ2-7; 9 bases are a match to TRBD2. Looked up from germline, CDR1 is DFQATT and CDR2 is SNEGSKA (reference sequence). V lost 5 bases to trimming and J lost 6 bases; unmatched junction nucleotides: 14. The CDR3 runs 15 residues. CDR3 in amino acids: CSARSPRGGAGEQYF. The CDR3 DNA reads TGCAGTGCTCGGTCCCCTCGCGGGGGGGCCGGCGAGCAGTACTTC.

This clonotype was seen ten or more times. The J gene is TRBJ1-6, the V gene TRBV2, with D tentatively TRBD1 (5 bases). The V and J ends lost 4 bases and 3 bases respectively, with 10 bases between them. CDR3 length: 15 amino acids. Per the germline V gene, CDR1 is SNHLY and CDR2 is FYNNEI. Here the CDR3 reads CASSVRQGYNSPLHF. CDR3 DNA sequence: TGTGCCAGCAGTGTGAGGCAGGGCTATAATTCACCCCTCCACTTT.

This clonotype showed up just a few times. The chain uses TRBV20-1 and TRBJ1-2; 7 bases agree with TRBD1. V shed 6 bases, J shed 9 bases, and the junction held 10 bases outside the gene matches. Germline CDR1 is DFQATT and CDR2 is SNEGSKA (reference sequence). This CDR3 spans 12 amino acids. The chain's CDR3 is CSAYGQAWSYTF. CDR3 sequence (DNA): TGCAGTGCCTACGGACAGGCTTGGAGCTACACCTTC.

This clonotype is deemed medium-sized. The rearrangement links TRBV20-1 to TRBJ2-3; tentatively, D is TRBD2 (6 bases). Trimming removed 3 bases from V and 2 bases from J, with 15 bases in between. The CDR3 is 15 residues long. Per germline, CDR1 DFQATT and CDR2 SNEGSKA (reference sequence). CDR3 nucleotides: TGCAGTGCTAGTCGTGGGGACTTACCCACAGATACGCAGTATTTT. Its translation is CSASRGDLPTDTQYF.

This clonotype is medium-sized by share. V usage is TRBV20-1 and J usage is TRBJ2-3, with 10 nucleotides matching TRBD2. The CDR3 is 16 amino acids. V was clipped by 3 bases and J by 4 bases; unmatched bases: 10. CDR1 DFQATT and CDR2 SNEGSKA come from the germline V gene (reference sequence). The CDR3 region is CSASPPEAGGSDTQYF. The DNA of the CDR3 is TGCAGTGCTAGCCCTCCTGAAGCGGGAGGGTCAGATACGCAGTATTTT.

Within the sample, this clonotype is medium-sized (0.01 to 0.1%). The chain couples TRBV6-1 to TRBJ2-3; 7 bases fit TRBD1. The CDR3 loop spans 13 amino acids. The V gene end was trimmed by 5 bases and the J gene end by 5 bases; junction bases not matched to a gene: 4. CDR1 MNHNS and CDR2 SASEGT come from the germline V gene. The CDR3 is CASSFTGVDTQYF. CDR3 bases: TGTGCCAGCAGTTTTACAGGGGTAGATACGCAGTATTTT.

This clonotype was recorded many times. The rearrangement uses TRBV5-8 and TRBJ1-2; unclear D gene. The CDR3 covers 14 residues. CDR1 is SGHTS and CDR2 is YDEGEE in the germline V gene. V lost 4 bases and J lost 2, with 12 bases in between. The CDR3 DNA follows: TGTGCCAGCAGCCAAATACCCGAGAACTATGGCTACACCTTC. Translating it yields CASSQIPENYGYTF.

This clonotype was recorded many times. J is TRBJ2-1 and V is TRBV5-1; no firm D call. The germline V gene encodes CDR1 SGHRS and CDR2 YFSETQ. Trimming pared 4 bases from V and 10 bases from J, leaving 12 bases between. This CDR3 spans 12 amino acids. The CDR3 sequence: CASSGSGPEQFF. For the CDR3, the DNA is TGCGCCAGCAGCGGTAGTGGGCCGGAGCAGTTCTTC.

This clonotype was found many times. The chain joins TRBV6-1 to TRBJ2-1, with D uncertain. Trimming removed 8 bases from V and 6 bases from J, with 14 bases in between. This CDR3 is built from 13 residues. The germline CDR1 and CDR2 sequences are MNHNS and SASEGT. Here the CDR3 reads CASSEWTGNEQFF. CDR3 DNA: TGTGCCAGCTCTGAATGGACGGGCAATGAGCAGTTCTTC.

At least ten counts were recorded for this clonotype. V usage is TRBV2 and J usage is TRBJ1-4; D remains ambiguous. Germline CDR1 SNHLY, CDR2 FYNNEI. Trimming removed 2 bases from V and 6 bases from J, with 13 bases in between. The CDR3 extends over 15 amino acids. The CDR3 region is CASSETGIADEKLFF. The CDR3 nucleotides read TGTGCCAGCAGTGAAACGGGGATCGCGGATGAAAAACTGTTTTTT.

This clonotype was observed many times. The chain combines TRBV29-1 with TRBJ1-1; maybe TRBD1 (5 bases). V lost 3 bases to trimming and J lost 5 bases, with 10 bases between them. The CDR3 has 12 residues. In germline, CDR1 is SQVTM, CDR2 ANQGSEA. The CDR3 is CSVEGVETEAFF. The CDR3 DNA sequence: TGCAGCGTTGAGGGGGTTGAAACTGAAGCTTTCTTT.

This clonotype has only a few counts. CDR3 bases: TGTGCCAGCAGCTTGAGTTCATCCCACACAGATACGCAGTATTTT. Protein product: CASSLSSSHTDTQYF. This sequence joins TRBV5-4 and TRBJ2-3; D not certain. The CDR3 consists of 15 residues. With 1 base removed from V and 2 bases from J, the gap between germline ends came to 11 bases. In germline, CDR1 is SGHNT, CDR2 YYREEE (reference sequence).